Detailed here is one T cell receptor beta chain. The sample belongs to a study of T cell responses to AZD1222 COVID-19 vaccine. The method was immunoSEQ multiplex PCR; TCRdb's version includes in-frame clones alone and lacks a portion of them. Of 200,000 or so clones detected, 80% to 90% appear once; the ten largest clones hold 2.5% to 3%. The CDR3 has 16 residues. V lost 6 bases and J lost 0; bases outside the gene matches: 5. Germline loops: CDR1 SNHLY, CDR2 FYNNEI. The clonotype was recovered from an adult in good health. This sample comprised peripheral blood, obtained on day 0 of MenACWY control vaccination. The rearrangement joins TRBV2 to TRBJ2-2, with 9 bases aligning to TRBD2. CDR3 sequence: CASRTSSGANTGELFF. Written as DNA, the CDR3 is TGTGCCAGCAGAACCTCTAGCGGGGCGAACACCGGGGAGCTGTTTTTT.